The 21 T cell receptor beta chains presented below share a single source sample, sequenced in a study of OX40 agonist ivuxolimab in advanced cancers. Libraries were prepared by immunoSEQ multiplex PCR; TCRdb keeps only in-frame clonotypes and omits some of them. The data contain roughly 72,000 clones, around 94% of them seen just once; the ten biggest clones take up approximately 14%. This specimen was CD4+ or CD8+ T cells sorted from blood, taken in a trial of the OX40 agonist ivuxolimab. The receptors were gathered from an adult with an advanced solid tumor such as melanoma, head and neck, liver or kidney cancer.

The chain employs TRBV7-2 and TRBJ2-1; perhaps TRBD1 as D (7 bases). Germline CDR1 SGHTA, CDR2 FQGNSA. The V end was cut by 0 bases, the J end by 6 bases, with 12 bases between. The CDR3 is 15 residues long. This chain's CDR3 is CASSLAGGQFNEQFF. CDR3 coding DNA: TGTGCCAGCAGCTTAGCGGGGGGACAGTTCAATGAGCAGTTCTTC.

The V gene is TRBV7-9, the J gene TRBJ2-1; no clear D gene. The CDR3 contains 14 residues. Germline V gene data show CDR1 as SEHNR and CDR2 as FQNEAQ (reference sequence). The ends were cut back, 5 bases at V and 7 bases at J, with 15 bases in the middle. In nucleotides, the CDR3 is TGTGCCAGCAGCCCCCCGGGTAGACGGAATGAGCAGTTCTTC. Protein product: CASSPPGRRNEQFF.

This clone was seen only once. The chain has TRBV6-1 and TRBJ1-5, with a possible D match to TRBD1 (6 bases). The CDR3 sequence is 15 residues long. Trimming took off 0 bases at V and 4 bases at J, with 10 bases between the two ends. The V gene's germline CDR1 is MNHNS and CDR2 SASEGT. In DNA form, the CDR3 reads TGTGCCAGCAGTGAAGCGGAAAGGGGGAATCAGCCCCAGCATTTT. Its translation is CASSEAERGNQPQHF.

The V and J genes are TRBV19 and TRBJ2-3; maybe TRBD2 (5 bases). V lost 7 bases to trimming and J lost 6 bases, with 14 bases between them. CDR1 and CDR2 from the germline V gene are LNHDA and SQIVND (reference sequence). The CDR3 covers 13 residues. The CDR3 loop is CASTFSPGDTQYF. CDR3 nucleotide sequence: TGTGCCAGTACCTTCTCACCGGGGGATACGCAGTATTTT.

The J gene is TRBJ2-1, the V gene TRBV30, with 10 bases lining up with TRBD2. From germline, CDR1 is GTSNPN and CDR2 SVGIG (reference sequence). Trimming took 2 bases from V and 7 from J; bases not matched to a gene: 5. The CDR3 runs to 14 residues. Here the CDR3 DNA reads TGTGCCTGGAGTTTAGCGGGAGGCCTGAATGAGCAGTTCTTC. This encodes CAWSLAGGLNEQFF.

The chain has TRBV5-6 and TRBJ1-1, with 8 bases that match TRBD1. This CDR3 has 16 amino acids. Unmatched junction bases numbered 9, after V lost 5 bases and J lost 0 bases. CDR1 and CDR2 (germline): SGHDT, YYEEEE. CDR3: CASRSRTGRLNTEAFF. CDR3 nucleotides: TGTGCCAGCAGGAGCAGGACAGGGAGATTGAACACTGAAGCTTTCTTT. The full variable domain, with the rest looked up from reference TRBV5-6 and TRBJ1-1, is DAGVTQSPTHLIKTRGQQVTLRCSPKSGHDTVSWYQQALGQGPQFIFQYYEEEERQRGNFPDRFSGHQFPNYSSELNVNALLLGDSALYLCASRSRTGRLNTEAFFGQGTRLTVV.

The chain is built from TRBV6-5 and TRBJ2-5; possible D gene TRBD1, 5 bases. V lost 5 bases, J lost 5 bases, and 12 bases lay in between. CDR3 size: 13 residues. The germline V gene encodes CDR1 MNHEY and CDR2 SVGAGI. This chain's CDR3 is CASSRRDGETQYF. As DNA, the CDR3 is TGTGCCAGCAGTCGCAGGGATGGGGAGACCCAGTACTTC.

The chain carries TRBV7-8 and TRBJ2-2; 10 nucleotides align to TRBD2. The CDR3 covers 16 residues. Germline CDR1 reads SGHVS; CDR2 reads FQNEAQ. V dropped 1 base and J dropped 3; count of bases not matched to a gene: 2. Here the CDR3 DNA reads TGTGCCAGCAGCTTAGTTCTAGCGGGAGACACCGGGGAGCTGTTTTTT. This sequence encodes CASSLVLAGDTGELFF.

The CDR3 protein is CASSPSPPMEAFF. CDR3 coding DNA: TGTGCCAGCAGCCCGAGCCCCCCGATGGAAGCTTTCTTT. The chain has TRBV9 and TRBJ1-1; unclear D gene. CDR3 length equals 13 residues. V was trimmed by 4 bases and J by 8 bases, leaving 15 bases between them. Germline V gene data show CDR1 as SGDLS and CDR2 as YYNGEE.

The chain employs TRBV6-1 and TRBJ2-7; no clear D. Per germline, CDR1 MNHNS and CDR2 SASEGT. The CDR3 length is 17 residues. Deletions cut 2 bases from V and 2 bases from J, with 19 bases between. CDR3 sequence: CASSEWVAGRITYEQYF. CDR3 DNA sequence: TGTGCCAGCAGTGAATGGGTAGCCGGACGGATAACCTACGAGCAGTACTTC.

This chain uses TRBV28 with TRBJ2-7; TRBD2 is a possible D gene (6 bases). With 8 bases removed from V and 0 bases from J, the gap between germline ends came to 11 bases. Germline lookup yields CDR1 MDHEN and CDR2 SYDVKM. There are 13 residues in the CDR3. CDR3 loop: CASLTGSSYEQYF. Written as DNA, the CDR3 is TGTGCCAGCCTGACCGGGAGCTCCTACGAGCAGTACTTC.

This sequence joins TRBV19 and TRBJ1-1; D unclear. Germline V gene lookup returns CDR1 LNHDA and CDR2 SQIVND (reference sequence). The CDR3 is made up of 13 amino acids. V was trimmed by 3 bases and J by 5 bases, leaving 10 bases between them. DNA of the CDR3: TGTGCCAGTAGTATGACACCCATGACTGAAGCTTTCTTT. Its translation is CASSMTPMTEAFF.

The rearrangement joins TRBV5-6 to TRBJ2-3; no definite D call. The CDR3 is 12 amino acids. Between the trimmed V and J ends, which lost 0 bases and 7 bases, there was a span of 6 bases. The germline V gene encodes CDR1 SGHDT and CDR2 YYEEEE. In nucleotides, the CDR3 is TGTGCCAGCAGCTTGGATCGTCATACGCAGTATTTT. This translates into CASSLDRHTQYF.

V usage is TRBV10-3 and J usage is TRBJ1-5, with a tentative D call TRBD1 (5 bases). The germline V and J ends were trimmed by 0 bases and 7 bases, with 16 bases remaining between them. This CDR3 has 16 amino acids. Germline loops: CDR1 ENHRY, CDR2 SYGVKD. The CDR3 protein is CAISESNRGLGQPQHF. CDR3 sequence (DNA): TGTGCCATCAGTGAGTCTAATAGGGGACTAGGGCAGCCCCAGCATTTT.

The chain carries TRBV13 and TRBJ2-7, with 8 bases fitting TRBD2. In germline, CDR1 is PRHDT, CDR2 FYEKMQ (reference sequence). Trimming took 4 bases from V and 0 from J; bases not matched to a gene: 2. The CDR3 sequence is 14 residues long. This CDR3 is CASSSGTSSYEQYF. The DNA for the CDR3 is TGTGCCAGCAGCTCCGGGACTAGCTCCTACGAGCAGTACTTC.

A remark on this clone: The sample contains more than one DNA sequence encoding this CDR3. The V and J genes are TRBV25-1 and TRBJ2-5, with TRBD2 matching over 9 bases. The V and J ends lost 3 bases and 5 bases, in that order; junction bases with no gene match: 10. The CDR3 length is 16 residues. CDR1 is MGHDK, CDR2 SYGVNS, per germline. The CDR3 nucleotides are TGTGCCAGCAGTGATCCCCTGCGGGGGGGATTGGAGACCCAGTACTTC. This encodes CASSDPLRGGLETQYF.

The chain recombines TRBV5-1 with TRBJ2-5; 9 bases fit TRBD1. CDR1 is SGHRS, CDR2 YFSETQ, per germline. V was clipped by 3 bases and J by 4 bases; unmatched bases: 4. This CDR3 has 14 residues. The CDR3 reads CASSYGTGSETQYF. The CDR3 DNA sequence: TGCGCCAGCAGCTACGGGACAGGGTCAGAGACCCAGTACTTC.

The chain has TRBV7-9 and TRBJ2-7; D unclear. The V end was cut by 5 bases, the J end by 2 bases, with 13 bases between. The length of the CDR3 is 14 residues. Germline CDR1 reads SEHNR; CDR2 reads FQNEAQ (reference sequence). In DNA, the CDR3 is TGTGCCAGCAGCCAACCCGCAAGTCCCTACGAGCAGTACTTC. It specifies CASSQPASPYEQYF.

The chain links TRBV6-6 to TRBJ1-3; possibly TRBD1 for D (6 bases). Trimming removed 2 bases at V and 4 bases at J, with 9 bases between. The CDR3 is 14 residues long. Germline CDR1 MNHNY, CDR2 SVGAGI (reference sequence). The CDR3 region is CASSYGDIGNTIYF. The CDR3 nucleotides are TGTGCCAGCAGTTACGGGGACATCGGAAACACCATATATTTT.

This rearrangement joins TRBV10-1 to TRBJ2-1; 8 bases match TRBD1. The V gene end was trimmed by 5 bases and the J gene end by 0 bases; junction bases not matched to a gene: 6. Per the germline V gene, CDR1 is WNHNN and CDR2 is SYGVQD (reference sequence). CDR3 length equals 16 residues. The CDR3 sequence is CASSKDRASSYNEQFF. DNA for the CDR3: TGCGCCAGCAGTAAGGACAGGGCGAGCTCCTACAATGAGCAGTTCTTC.

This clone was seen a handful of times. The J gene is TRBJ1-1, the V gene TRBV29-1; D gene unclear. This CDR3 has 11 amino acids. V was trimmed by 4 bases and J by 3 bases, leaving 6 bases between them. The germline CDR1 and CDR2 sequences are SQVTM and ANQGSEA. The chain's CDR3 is CSVGEYTEAFF. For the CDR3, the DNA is TGCAGCGTTGGAGAATACACTGAAGCTTTCTTT.